This T cell receptor (beta chain) stems from a study of blood T cell repertoires in COVID-19. Study information: The samples span acute and convalescent COVID-19 from the United States, Italy and Spain.

Per the original methods: The assay estimated nucleated cells by amplifying reference gene primers. Method: immunoSEQ multiplex PCR; TCRdb's copy keeps in-frame clones and lacks some. That table gives V, J and clone size, and the DNA gave D and trimming. The sample has under 100,000 clones, around nine tenths seen once. This CDR3 is 12 amino acids long. V gave up 7 bases and J gave up 6 bases; unmatched junction bases: 4. Germline V gene lookup returns CDR1 SEHNR and CDR2 FQNEAQ (reference sequence). Sequenced material: peripheral blood. The clonotype was recovered from a man aged 35-49 years with acute or convalescent COVID-19. V is TRBV7-9 and J is TRBJ2-3; 7 positions match TRBD1. The CDR3 here is CASIGDSDTQYF. The CDR3 region has the DNA TGTGCCAGCATCGGGGACAGCGATACGCAGTATTTT.